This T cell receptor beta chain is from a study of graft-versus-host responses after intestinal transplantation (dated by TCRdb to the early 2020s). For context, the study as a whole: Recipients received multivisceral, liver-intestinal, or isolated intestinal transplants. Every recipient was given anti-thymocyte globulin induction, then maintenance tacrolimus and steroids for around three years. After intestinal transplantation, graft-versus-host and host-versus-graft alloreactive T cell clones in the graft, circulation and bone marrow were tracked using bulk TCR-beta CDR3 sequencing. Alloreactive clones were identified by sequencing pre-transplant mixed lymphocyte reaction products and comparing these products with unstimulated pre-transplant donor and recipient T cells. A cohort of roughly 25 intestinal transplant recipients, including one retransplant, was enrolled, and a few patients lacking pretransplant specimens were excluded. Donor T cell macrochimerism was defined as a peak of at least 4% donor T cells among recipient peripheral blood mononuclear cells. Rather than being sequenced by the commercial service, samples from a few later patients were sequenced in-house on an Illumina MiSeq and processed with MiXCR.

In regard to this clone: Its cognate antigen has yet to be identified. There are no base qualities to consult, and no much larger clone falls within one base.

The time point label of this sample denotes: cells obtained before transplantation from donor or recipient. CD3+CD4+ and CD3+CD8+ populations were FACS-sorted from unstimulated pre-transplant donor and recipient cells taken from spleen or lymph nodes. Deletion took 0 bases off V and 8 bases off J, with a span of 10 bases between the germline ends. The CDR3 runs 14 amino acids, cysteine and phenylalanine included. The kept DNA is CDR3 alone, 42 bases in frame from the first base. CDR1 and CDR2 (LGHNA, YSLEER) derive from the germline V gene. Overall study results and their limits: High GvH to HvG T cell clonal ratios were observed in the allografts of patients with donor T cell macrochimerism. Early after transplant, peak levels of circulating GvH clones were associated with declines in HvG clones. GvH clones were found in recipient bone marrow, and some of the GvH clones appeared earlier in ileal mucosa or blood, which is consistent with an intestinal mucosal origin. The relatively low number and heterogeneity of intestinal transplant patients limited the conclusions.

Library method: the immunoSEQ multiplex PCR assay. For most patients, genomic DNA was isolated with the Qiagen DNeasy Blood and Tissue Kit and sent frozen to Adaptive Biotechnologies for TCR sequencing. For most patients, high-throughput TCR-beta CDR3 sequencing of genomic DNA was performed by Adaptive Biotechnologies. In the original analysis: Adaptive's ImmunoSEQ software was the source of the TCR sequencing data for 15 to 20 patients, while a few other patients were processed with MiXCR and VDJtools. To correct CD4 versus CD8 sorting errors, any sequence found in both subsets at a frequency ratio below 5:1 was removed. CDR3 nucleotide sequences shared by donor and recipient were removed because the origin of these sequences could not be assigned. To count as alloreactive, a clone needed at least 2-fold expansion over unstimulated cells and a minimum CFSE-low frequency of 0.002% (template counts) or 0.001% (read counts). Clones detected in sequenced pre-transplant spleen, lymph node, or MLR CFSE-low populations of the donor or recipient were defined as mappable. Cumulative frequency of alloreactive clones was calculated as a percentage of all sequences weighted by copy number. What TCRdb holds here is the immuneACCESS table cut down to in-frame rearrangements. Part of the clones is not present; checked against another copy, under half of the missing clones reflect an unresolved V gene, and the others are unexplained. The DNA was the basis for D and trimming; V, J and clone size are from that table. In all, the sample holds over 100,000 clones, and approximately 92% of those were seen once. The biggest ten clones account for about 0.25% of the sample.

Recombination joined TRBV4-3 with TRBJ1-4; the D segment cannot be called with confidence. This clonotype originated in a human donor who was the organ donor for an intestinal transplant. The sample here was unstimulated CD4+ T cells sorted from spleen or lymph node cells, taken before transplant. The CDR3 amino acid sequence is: CASSQEGLNEKLFF. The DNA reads TGCGCCAGCAGCCAAGAAGGATTAAACGAAAAACTGTTTTTT.